The rows below give T cell receptor beta chains drawn from one sample of a study of T cell responses to AZD1222 COVID-19 vaccine. Profiling relied on immunoSEQ multiplex PCR, and the TCRdb table lists in-frame clones only, not all of them. The sample has approximately 89,000 clones, roughly 90% seen once. The starting material was peripheral blood, obtained on day 0 of AZD1222 vaccination. The source is an adult in good health. CDR3s include the opening cysteine and the closing phenylalanine or tryptophan. D genes are given only for firm matches. Size is omitted from some rows. Given values are once, few, many or a class for expanded clones.

V gene,J gene,D gene,clone size,CDR3 protein,CDR3 DNA
TRBV11-2,TRBJ1-1,.,.,CASSLLDNTEAFF,TGTGCCAGCAGCCTTCTGGACAACACTGAAGCTTTCTTT
TRBV5-1,TRBJ2-7,TRBD1,.,CASSLQPRQGPERYF,TGCGCCAGCAGCTTGCAGCCGAGACAGGGACCGGAGCGGTACTTC
TRBV19,TRBJ2-7,.,.,CASSNPVGEQYF,TGTGCCAGTAGTAACCCGGTGGGTGAGCAGTACTTC
TRBV18,TRBJ2-2,TRBD1,.,CASSPFEDRGGTGELFF,TGTGCCAGCTCACCATTTGAGGACAGGGGAGGAACCGGGGAGCTGTTTTTT
TRBV7-3,TRBJ2-1,.,.,CASSLTGGDSYNEQFF,TGTGCCAGCAGCTTAACGGGCGGAGACTCCTACAATGAGCAGTTCTTC
TRBV18,TRBJ2-5,.,.,CASSPPTSQETQYF,TGTGCCAGCTCACCACCGACTAGTCAAGAGACCCAGTACTTC
TRBV2,TRBJ1-5,.,.,CASKLAGQPQHF,TGTGCCAGCAAGTTAGCCGGTCAGCCCCAGCATTTT
TRBV19,TRBJ1-1,TRBD1,.,CASSIDSHRGGTEAFF,TGTGCCAGTAGTATAGATTCTCACAGGGGAGGCACTGAAGCTTTCTTT
TRBV6-2/TRBV6-3,TRBJ2-1,.,.,CASSYSKFGEQFF,TGTGCCAGCAGTTATTCTAAATTCGGTGAGCAGTTCTTC
TRBV19,TRBJ1-5,TRBD1,.,CASSISDRGGQPQHF,TGTGCCAGTAGTATATCCGACAGGGGTGGTCAGCCCCAGCATTTT
TRBV3-1/TRBV3-2,TRBJ1-6,.,.,CASSPLTVESPLHF,TGTGCCAGCAGCCCACTGACAGTGGAATCTCCCCTCCACTTT
TRBV4-2,TRBJ1-3,.,.,CASSQGQDSGNTIYF,TGTGCCAGCAGCCAAGGACAGGACTCTGGAAACACCATATATTTT
TRBV5-1,TRBJ1-1,.,.,CASSQGQTAEAFF,TGCGCCAGCAGCCAAGGACAGACCGCTGAAGCTTTCTTT
TRBV6-4,TRBJ1-1,.,.,CASRVVNTEAFF,TGTGCCAGCAGGGTTGTAAACACTGAAGCTTTCTTT
TRBV18,TRBJ1-1,.,.,CASSPGEGTEAFF,TGTGCCAGCTCACCGGGGGAGGGCACTGAAGCTTTCTTT
TRBV7-6,TRBJ2-7,TRBD2,few,CASSLLASGAYEQYF,TGTGCCAGCAGCTTATTGGCTAGCGGGGCCTACGAGCAGTACTTC
TRBV5-4,TRBJ2-2,.,.,CASSIETAAGELFF,TGTGCCAGCAGCATTGAGACGGCAGCGGGGGAGCTGTTTTTT
TRBV9,TRBJ2-3,.,.,CASSANLATDTQYF,TGTGCCAGCAGCGCAAACCTAGCGACAGATACGCAGTATTTT
TRBV10-3,TRBJ1-2,.,.,CAIGPGELGYTF,TGTGCCATCGGGCCGGGGGAACTCGGCTACACCTTC
TRBV28,TRBJ2-2,.,.,CASSLPLGGGTTGELFF,TGTGCCAGCAGTTTACCCCTAGGAGGGGGGACCACCGGGGAGCTGTTTTTT
TRBV24-1,TRBJ2-5,TRBD2,.,CATSGLGTSGGAVETQYF,TGTGCCACCAGCGGCTTAGGGACTAGCGGGGGGGCGGTAGAGACCCAGTACTTC
TRBV10-3,TRBJ2-7,.,.,CAISVGTAMGEQYF,TGTGCCATCAGTGTTGGGACCGCGATGGGCGAGCAGTACTTC
TRBV10-3,TRBJ2-7,TRBD1,.,CAIRPRDRNEQYF,TGTGCCATCAGACCCCGGGACAGGAACGAGCAGTACTTC
TRBV4-1,TRBJ2-2,TRBD2,.,CASSLRTSGGVANTGELFF,TGCGCCAGCAGCCTTCGGACTAGCGGGGGAGTCGCGAACACCGGGGAGCTGTTTTTT
TRBV19,TRBJ2-1,TRBD1,.,CASSIRTGDNEQFF,TGTGCCAGTAGTATTCGGACAGGGGACAATGAGCAGTTCTTC
TRBV5-1,TRBJ1-2,TRBD1,.,CASSPGQDANYGYTF,TGCGCCAGCAGCCCCGGACAGGATGCCAACTATGGCTACACCTTC
TRBV25-1,TRBJ1-1,.,.,CASSEYQEGAFF,TGTGCCAGCAGTGAATACCAGGAGGGAGCTTTCTTT
TRBV6-5,TRBJ2-1,TRBD2,.,CASRGTWTSGYEQFF,TGTGCCAGCAGGGGGACATGGACTAGCGGGTATGAGCAGTTCTTC
TRBV13,TRBJ1-5,TRBD1,.,CASSSGQGAQPQHF,TGTGCCAGCAGCTCCGGACAGGGGGCTCAGCCCCAGCATTTT
TRBV7-8,TRBJ2-5,.,once,CASSRTDRQETQYF,TGTGCCAGCAGCCGAACGGACAGACAAGAGACCCAGTACTTC
TRBV7-3,TRBJ1-1,TRBD1,.,CASSLGQANTEAFF,TGTGCCAGCAGCCTGGGACAGGCGAACACTGAAGCTTTCTTT
TRBV7-2,TRBJ2-3,.,.,CASSLVWDGRTDTQYF,TGTGCCAGCAGCTTAGTCTGGGACGGCCGCACAGATACGCAGTATTTT
TRBV6-6,TRBJ2-1,.,once,CASSYPGARDEQFF,TGTGCCAGCAGTTACCCCGGGGCGCGCGATGAGCAGTTCTTC
TRBV6-5,TRBJ1-4,.,.,CASSYGTQNEKLFF,TGTGCCAGCAGTTACGGGACACAAAATGAAAAACTGTTTTTT
TRBV9,TRBJ1-2,.,.,CASTRDTSNYGYTF,TGTGCCAGCACCAGGGACACCTCTAACTATGGCTACACCTTC
TRBV7-8,TRBJ2-5,.,.,CASSHHETQYF,TGTGCCAGCAGCCACCACGAGACCCAGTACTTC
TRBV4-3,TRBJ1-2,.,.,CASSQVNSNYGYTF,TGCGCCAGCAGCCAAGTTAATTCTAACTATGGCTACACCTTC
TRBV7-2,TRBJ1-2,.,.,CASSVGHPKFNLLGYTF,TGTGCCAGCAGCGTAGGACACCCCAAATTCAATCTATTGGGCTACACCTTC
TRBV10-3,TRBJ1-6,.,.,CAISESTLSYNSPLHF,TGTGCCATCAGTGAGTCGACGTTGAGCTATAATTCACCCCTCCACTTT
TRBV5-1,TRBJ2-3,.,.,CASSLQKHTDTQYF,TGCGCCAGCAGCTTGCAGAAGCACACAGATACGCAGTATTTT
TRBV27,TRBJ1-4,TRBD1,once,CASSLSRGQGGEKLFF,TGTGCCAGCAGTTTATCGAGGGGACAGGGGGGTGAAAAACTGTTTTTT
TRBV18,TRBJ2-3,TRBD2,.,CASSLLPGGSTDTQYF,TGTGCCAGCTCACTCCTCCCCGGGGGGAGCACAGATACGCAGTATTTT